In this sample, the clone carrying this TCR beta chain turned up a few times. What it recognizes is unknown. The data belong to a study of T cell responses to AZD1222 COVID-19 vaccine. Method: immunoSEQ multiplex PCR; TCRdb's copy keeps in-frame clones and lacks some. This sample yields more than 150,000 clones, of which 85% to 95% are seen a single time; more than 1.5% belongs to the top ten. The germline gives CDR1 ENHRY, CDR2 SYGVKD. Trimming cost V 8 bases and J 4 bases, with 8 bases left between them. This CDR3 is built from 11 residues. Findings of the study overall: Unmutated variant regions reportedly attract nearly half of all spike-specific TCRs. There were repertoire samples only from the period after the peak T cell response. Spike-specific TCR breadth and depth grew following two AZD1222 doses. The donor cohort was predominantly white British with a female majority, and clonal diversity may have been underestimated.

The chain joins TRBV10-3 to TRBJ1-2; D not certain. This receptor was identified in an adult who received the AZD1222 COVID-19 vaccine. Sample: peripheral blood, taken 28 days after the second AZD1222 dose. CDR3 sequence reads: CAISDFYGYTF. CDR3 sequence (DNA): TGTGCCATCTCCGATTTCTATGGCTACACCTTC.